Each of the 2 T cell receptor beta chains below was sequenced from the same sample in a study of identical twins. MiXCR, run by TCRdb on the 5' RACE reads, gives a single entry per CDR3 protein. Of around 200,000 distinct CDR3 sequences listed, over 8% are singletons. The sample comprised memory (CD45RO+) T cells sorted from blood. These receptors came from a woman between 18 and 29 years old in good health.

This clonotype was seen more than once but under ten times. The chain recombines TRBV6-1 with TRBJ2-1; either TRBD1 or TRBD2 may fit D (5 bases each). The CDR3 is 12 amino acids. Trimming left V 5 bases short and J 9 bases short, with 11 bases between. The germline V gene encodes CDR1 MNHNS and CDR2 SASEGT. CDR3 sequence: CASSRPGSEQFF. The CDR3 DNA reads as TGTGCCAGCAGTAGACCAGGGAGTGAGCAGTTCTTC.

The CDR3 reads CASSDRGTDEKLFF. The CDR3 DNA reads as TGTGCCAGCAGTGACAGGGGTACGGATGAAAAACTGTTTTTT. The V call is TRBV12-3 or TRBV12-4, the J call TRBJ1-4, with 8 positions matching TRBD1. The trim removed 5 bases at V and 6 bases at J, leaving 5 bases unmatched. This CDR3 has 14 residues.